These T cell receptor beta chains were read from a single sample in a study of human T cells and chemical hapten exposure. TCRdb re-analysed the RACE reads in MiXCR, keeping a single row per CDR3 protein. Of some 71,000 distinct CDR3 sequences listed, 11% are singletons. Sample: whole blood, taken in connection with sensitization to the hapten diphenylcyclopropenone (DPC). These TCRs come from a woman aged 50 to 60 with alopecia areata. Some clones in this sample may be carry-over from other donors' samples. Both conserved end residues are part of each CDR3. Fields, in order: J gene, CDR3 length, V gene, clone size, D gene, CDR3 DNA, CDR3 protein. D genes are given only for firm matches. The listing skips clone size in some rows; elsewhere it reads once, few, many or a size class.

J gene: TRBJ2-7
CDR3 length: 14
V gene: TRBV4-3
clone size: many
D gene: .
CDR3 DNA: TGCGCCAGCAGCCAGGGCAATAGAAACGGCGAGCAGTACTTC
CDR3 protein: CASSQGNRNGEQYF

J gene: TRBJ1-5
CDR3 length: 14
V gene: TRBV7-6
clone size: few
D gene: .
CDR3 DNA: TGTGCCAGCAGCTTACAAGGGTTCAATCAGCCCCAGCATTTT
CDR3 protein: CASSLQGFNQPQHF

J gene: TRBJ1-2
CDR3 length: 16
V gene: TRBV4-1
clone size: .
D gene: .
CDR3 DNA: TGCGCCAGCAGCCAATCTTTTGGGCAGGGTGACTATGGCTACACCTTC
CDR3 protein: CASSQSFGQGDYGYTF

J gene: TRBJ2-1
CDR3 length: 16
V gene: TRBV3-1
clone size: few
D gene: TRBD2
CDR3 DNA: TGTGCCAGCAGCCAAGCTGGGACTAGCGGGAGCTATGAGCAGTTCTTC
CDR3 protein: CASSQAGTSGSYEQFF

J gene: TRBJ2-1
CDR3 length: 15
V gene: TRBV12-3/TRBV12-4
clone size: few
D gene: TRBD2
CDR3 DNA: TGTGCCAGCAGTTTACTAGCGGGGGTTGGGAATGAGCAGTTCTTC
CDR3 protein: CASSLLAGVGNEQFF

J gene: TRBJ2-2
CDR3 length: 16
V gene: TRBV5-1
clone size: few
D gene: TRBD1
CDR3 DNA: TGCGCCAGCAGCAGGGACAGGGGGCTGAACACCGGGGAGCTGTTTTTT
CDR3 protein: CASSRDRGLNTGELFF

J gene: TRBJ2-7
CDR3 length: 15
V gene: TRBV7-2
clone size: .
D gene: .
CDR3 DNA: TGTGCCAGCAGCTACGGTCCGGGGCGCCCTTACGAGCAGTACTTC
CDR3 protein: CASSYGPGRPYEQYF

J gene: TRBJ2-2
CDR3 length: 15
V gene: TRBV3-1
clone size: .
D gene: TRBD2
CDR3 DNA: TGTGCCAGCAGCCACCCAGCGGGAGTTACCGGGGAGCTGTTTTTT
CDR3 protein: CASSHPAGVTGELFF

J gene: TRBJ2-3
CDR3 length: 14
V gene: TRBV10-3
clone size: few
D gene: .
CDR3 DNA: TGTGCCATCAGGAGGGACGGCAGCACAGATACGCAGTATTTT
CDR3 protein: CAIRRDGSTDTQYF

J gene: TRBJ2-1
CDR3 length: 18
V gene: TRBV5-1
clone size: few
D gene: TRBD2
CDR3 DNA: TGCGCCAGCAGCTTGGGACTAGCGGGCCGTCGGAGGAACAATGAGCAGTTCTTC
CDR3 protein: CASSLGLAGRRRNNEQFF

J gene: TRBJ1-6
CDR3 length: 14
V gene: TRBV3-1
clone size: few
D gene: .
CDR3 DNA: TGTGCCAGCAGCCAAGATCTGGGGAATTCACCCCTCCACTTT
CDR3 protein: CASSQDLGNSPLHF

J gene: TRBJ1-1
CDR3 length: 14
V gene: TRBV25-1
clone size: few
D gene: TRBD1
CDR3 DNA: TGTGCCAGCAGCCCGGACAGGTTGAACACTGAAGCTTTCTTT
CDR3 protein: CASSPDRLNTEAFF

J gene: TRBJ1-3
CDR3 length: 16
V gene: TRBV20-1
clone size: .
D gene: TRBD1
CDR3 DNA: TGCAGTGCTGGCCGCTACAGGGGGCTCTCTGGAAACACCATATATTTT
CDR3 protein: CSAGRYRGLSGNTIYF

J gene: TRBJ2-1
CDR3 length: 17
V gene: TRBV28
clone size: few
D gene: TRBD2
CDR3 DNA: TGTGCCAGCAGTTTAAGTAGCGGGGGGGTGGCCTACAATGAGCAGTTCTTC
CDR3 protein: CASSLSSGGVAYNEQFF

J gene: TRBJ2-7
CDR3 length: 13
V gene: TRBV7-7
clone size: many
D gene: TRBD2
CDR3 DNA: TGTGCTAGCAGCTTAGCGGGCACGGACGAGCAGTACTTC
CDR3 protein: CASSLAGTDEQYF

J gene: TRBJ1-5
CDR3 length: 13
V gene: TRBV19
clone size: many
D gene: .
CDR3 DNA: TGTGCCAGTAGTTCAGGGTCTTATCAGCCCCAGCATTTT
CDR3 protein: CASSSGSYQPQHF

J gene: TRBJ2-1
CDR3 length: 16
V gene: TRBV4-2
clone size: many
D gene: .
CDR3 DNA: TGTGCCAGCAGCCGAGATTTTGGGAGCTCCTACAATGAGCAGTTCTTC
CDR3 protein: CASSRDFGSSYNEQFF

J gene: TRBJ1-6
CDR3 length: 15
V gene: TRBV6-2/TRBV6-3
clone size: .
D gene: .
CDR3 DNA: TGTGCCAGCACTGGGACGGACAGCCCAAATTCACCCCTCCACTTT
CDR3 protein: CASTGTDSPNSPLHF

J gene: TRBJ1-1
CDR3 length: 16
V gene: TRBV5-5
clone size: many
D gene: TRBD1
CDR3 DNA: TGTGCCAGCAGCGAAGGACAGGGAATAATGAACACTGAAGCTTTCTTT
CDR3 protein: CASSEGQGIMNTEAFF

J gene: TRBJ2-5
CDR3 length: 15
V gene: TRBV3-1
clone size: many
D gene: .
CDR3 DNA: TGTGCCAGCAGCCCTACAGAGGCAGGGCTAGAGACCCAGTACTTC
CDR3 protein: CASSPTEAGLETQYF

J gene: TRBJ2-3
CDR3 length: 15
V gene: TRBV7-6
clone size: few
D gene: TRBD1
CDR3 DNA: TGTGCCAGCAGCCCCCAAGGGCAGGGGGCAGATACGCAGTATTTT
CDR3 protein: CASSPQGQGADTQYF

J gene: TRBJ1-1
CDR3 length: 14
V gene: TRBV18
clone size: many
D gene: .
CDR3 DNA: TGTGCCAGCTCACCGTTCGACAAGAATAATGAAGCTTTCTTT
CDR3 protein: CASSPFDKNNEAFF

J gene: TRBJ2-7
CDR3 length: 15
V gene: TRBV4-1
clone size: few
D gene: .
CDR3 DNA: TGCGCCAGTACTCAGTACGTAGGGCGGTACTACGAGCAGTACTTC
CDR3 protein: CASTQYVGRYYEQYF

J gene: TRBJ1-1
CDR3 length: 16
V gene: TRBV28
clone size: many
D gene: .
CDR3 DNA: TGTGCCCTAGGGGCCGACGGGGGTATAGGGAACACTGAAGCTTTCTTT
CDR3 protein: CALGADGGIGNTEAFF

J gene: TRBJ1-1
CDR3 length: 13
V gene: TRBV29-1
clone size: .
D gene: .
CDR3 DNA: TGCAGCACAAAGGAGAAACAGAACACTGAAGCTTTCTTT
CDR3 protein: CSTKEKQNTEAFF

J gene: TRBJ2-1
CDR3 length: 15
V gene: TRBV24-1
clone size: many
D gene: TRBD2
CDR3 DNA: TGTGCCACCAGTGAAGAGGCGGGGGTTAGGGATGAGCAGTTCTTC
CDR3 protein: CATSEEAGVRDEQFF

J gene: TRBJ2-7
CDR3 length: 14
V gene: TRBV20-1
clone size: many
D gene: TRBD2
CDR3 DNA: TGCAGTGCTCCTCCTAGCGGGGGACCCTACGAGCAGTACTTC
CDR3 protein: CSAPPSGGPYEQYF

J gene: TRBJ2-1
CDR3 length: 15
V gene: TRBV6-2/TRBV6-3
clone size: .
D gene: TRBD2
CDR3 DNA: TGTGCCAGCGACACGGGGACTAGGATCGTCAATGAGCAGTTCTTC
CDR3 protein: CASDTGTRIVNEQFF

J gene: TRBJ2-5
CDR3 length: 14
V gene: TRBV7-2
clone size: many
D gene: .
CDR3 DNA: TGTGCCAGCAGCTTGAGCGGGTACCAAGAGACCCAGTACTTC
CDR3 protein: CASSLSGYQETQYF

J gene: TRBJ2-5
CDR3 length: 14
V gene: TRBV6-6
clone size: many
D gene: TRBD1
CDR3 DNA: TGTGCCAGCAGTTATGGGACAGGAGGCGAGACCCAGTACTTC
CDR3 protein: CASSYGTGGETQYF

J gene: TRBJ1-5
CDR3 length: 17
V gene: TRBV6-6
clone size: .
D gene: .
CDR3 DNA: TGTGCCAGCAGTTACTCAACCGGACAGCTTAGCAATCAGCCCCAGCATTTT
CDR3 protein: CASSYSTGQLSNQPQHF

J gene: TRBJ1-5
CDR3 length: 14
V gene: TRBV19
clone size: .
D gene: .
CDR3 DNA: TGTGCCAGTAGTATACGGGATAGCAATCAGCCCCAGCATTTT
CDR3 protein: CASSIRDSNQPQHF

J gene: TRBJ2-7
CDR3 length: 14
V gene: TRBV7-9
clone size: .
D gene: .
CDR3 DNA: TGTGCCAGCAGCCCGGGACTGCCTTCCTACGAGCAGTACTTC
CDR3 protein: CASSPGLPSYEQYF

J gene: TRBJ2-3
CDR3 length: 11
V gene: TRBV7-2
clone size: many
D gene: .
CDR3 DNA: TGTGCCAGCAGACTGGCGGATACGCAGTATTTT
CDR3 protein: CASRLADTQYF

J gene: TRBJ2-1
CDR3 length: 14
V gene: TRBV20-1
clone size: .
D gene: TRBD1
CDR3 DNA: TGCAGTGCCGACACAGGGGGCGTCAACAATGAGCAGTTCTTC
CDR3 protein: CSADTGGVNNEQFF

J gene: TRBJ2-1
CDR3 length: 14
V gene: TRBV10-2
clone size: many
D gene: .
CDR3 DNA: TGCGCCTCCTCGGCCCGGAACTCCTACAATGAGCAGTTCTTC
CDR3 protein: CASSARNSYNEQFF

J gene: TRBJ2-2
CDR3 length: 15
V gene: TRBV12-3/TRBV12-4
clone size: few
D gene: TRBD2
CDR3 DNA: TGTGCCAGCAGTTTCATAGCGGGAGGTAACGGGGAGCTGTTTTTT
CDR3 protein: CASSFIAGGNGELFF

J gene: TRBJ2-2
CDR3 length: 15
V gene: TRBV18
clone size: many
D gene: TRBD1
CDR3 DNA: TGTGCCAGCTCAACTGGACAGGGCGGCACCGGGGAGCTGTTTTTT
CDR3 protein: CASSTGQGGTGELFF

J gene: TRBJ2-5
CDR3 length: 15
V gene: TRBV28
clone size: few
D gene: .
CDR3 DNA: TGTGCCAGCACCCCCCCAGGGTTATTTAAAGAGACCCAGTACTTC
CDR3 protein: CASTPPGLFKETQYF

J gene: TRBJ2-1
CDR3 length: 12
V gene: TRBV6-2/TRBV6-3
clone size: many
D gene: .
CDR3 DNA: TGTGCCATCCGGGGGCTCGGTAATGAGCAGTTCTTC
CDR3 protein: CAIRGLGNEQFF